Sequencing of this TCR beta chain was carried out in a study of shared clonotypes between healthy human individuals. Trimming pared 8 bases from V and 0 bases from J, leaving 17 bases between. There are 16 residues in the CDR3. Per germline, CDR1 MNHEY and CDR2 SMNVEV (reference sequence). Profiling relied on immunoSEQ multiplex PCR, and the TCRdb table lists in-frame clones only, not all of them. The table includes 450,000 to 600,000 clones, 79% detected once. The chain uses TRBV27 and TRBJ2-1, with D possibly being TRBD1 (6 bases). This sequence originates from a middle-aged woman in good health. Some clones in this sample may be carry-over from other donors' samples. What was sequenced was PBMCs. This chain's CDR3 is CASSLRTASSYNEQFF. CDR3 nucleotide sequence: TGTGCCAGCTCATTACGGACAGCGAGCTCCTACAATGAGCAGTTCTTC.